The 16 T cell receptor beta chains below were found in one sample sequenced in a study of shared clonotypes between healthy human individuals. TCRdb keeps only in-frame clones here, not all; method: immunoSEQ multiplex PCR. The sample yields about 2,200,000 clones, 85% to 95% seen once. Positive CCR7 selection of CD45RO-negative cells yielded the naive CD8 cells, and terminally differentiated effector memory CD45RA+ cells were excluded. Sequencing input: naive CD8+ T cells from PBMCs. The source of these receptors is a man aged 18-30 years in good health. Some clones in this sample may be carry-over from other donors' samples.

The chain combines TRBV13 with TRBJ2-4; D possibly matches TRBD1 or TRBD2 (5 bases each). Germline assignment: CDR1 PRHDT and CDR2 FYEKMQ (reference sequence). The CDR3 has 16 residues. V was trimmed by 5 bases and J by 0 bases, leaving 14 bases between them. The CDR3 nucleotides are TGTGCCAGCAGCATGGGACCGTATCTAGCCAAAAACATTCAGTACTTC. This codes for CASSMGPYLAKNIQYF.

Of note for this clone: In the same sample, other DNA sequences code for this CDR3. The chain has TRBV7-9 and TRBJ2-7, with 9 bases that match TRBD1. Per germline, CDR1 SEHNR and CDR2 FQNEAQ (reference sequence). The CDR3 is 14 residues long. V trimming: 5 bases; J trimming: 3 bases; junction bases outside the gene matches: 5. CDR3 nucleotide sequence: TGTGCCAGCAGCCGGCCGGGACAGGGCTACGAGCAGTACTTC. Translating gives CASSRPGQGYEQYF.

The chain has TRBV28 and TRBJ1-4; D remains unclear. Deletions cut 5 bases from V and 7 bases from J, with 11 bases between. CDR3 length: 13 amino acids. Germline V CDR1 and CDR2: MDHEN, SYDVKM. In nucleotides, the CDR3 is TGTGCCAGCAGTGAACGGACGGGTGAAAAACTGTTTTTT. Translation: CASSERTGEKLFF.

The CDR3 region has the DNA TGTGCCAGCAGTCCCTCCGGGACAGGGTGGTACGAGCAGTACTTC. This sequence encodes CASSPSGTGWYEQYF. The genes are TRBV6-5 and TRBJ2-7; 9 positions match TRBD1. Per the germline V gene, CDR1 is MNHEY and CDR2 is SVGAGI. The CDR3 is made up of 15 amino acids. Trimming at V came to 5 bases and at J to 4 bases, leaving 9 bases not matched to a gene.

V gene TRBV19 combines with J gene TRBJ2-7; 9 bases map to TRBD2. V lost 6 bases to trimming and J lost 3 bases; unmatched junction nucleotides: 6. The CDR3 sequence is 14 residues long. The germline V gene has CDR1 LNHDA and CDR2 SQIVND (reference sequence). This CDR3 is CASSNGLAIYEQYF. CDR3 DNA: TGTGCCAGTAGCAATGGACTAGCGATCTACGAGCAGTACTTC.

The genes are TRBV6-5 and TRBJ2-5; D remains unclear. CDR1 and CDR2 from the germline V gene are MNHEY and SVGAGI. The CDR3 is 13 amino acids. The V gene lost 0 bases and the J gene lost 5 bases, with 7 bases spanning the gap. CDR3 coding DNA: TGTGCCAGCAGTTACTCGTTTGGGGAGACCCAGTACTTC. It is translated as CASSYSFGETQYF.

Of note for this clone: Other nucleotide sequences in the sample specify the same CDR3. The chain employs TRBV27 and TRBJ2-2; TRBD2 agrees at 11 bases. V dropped 5 bases and J dropped 4; count of bases not matched to a gene: 3. The CDR3 contains 15 residues. CDR1 is MNHEY and CDR2 is SMNVEV in the germline V gene (reference sequence). Written as DNA, the CDR3 is TGTGCCAGCAGTCTAGCGGGAGGAGGCACCGGGGAGCTGTTTTTT. This codes for CASSLAGGGTGELFF.

This sequence joins TRBV2 and TRBJ2-7, with 11 nucleotides matching TRBD2. The junction had 3 bases not matched to a gene; V was cut back by 6 bases and J by 2 bases. Germline assignment: CDR1 SNHLY and CDR2 FYNNEI. CDR3 size: 14 residues. The CDR3: CASRETSGTYEQYF. Written as DNA, the CDR3 is TGTGCCAGCAGGGAGACTAGCGGGACCTACGAGCAGTACTTC.

The genes are TRBV4-1 and TRBJ2-1, with TRBD2 matching over 13 bases. Germline V lookup: CDR1 MGHRA, CDR2 YSYEKL. This CDR3 has 16 amino acids. With 1 base clipped from V and 9 bases from J, the junction kept 6 bases outside the gene matches. The CDR3 DNA reads as TGCGCCAGCAGCCAAGCAACTAGCGGGAGGGTAGGTGAGCAGTTCTTC. As protein: CASSQATSGRVGEQFF.

The chain couples TRBV4-1 to TRBJ2-1; perhaps TRBD1 as D (5 bases). The CDR3 contains 15 residues. CDR1 and CDR2 from the germline V gene are MGHRA and YSYEKL. Trimming stripped 0 bases from V and 8 bases from J, with 14 bases between. CDR3 region: CASSQDGAGLDEQFF. CDR3 sequence (DNA): TGCGCCAGCAGCCAAGATGGCGCAGGGTTGGATGAGCAGTTCTTC.

This chain links TRBV5-6 with TRBJ2-1; the D is unclear. The CDR3 length is 14 residues. The germline CDR1 and CDR2 sequences are SGHDT and YYEEEE. V was cut by 0 bases and J by 2 bases, with 6 bases left in between. The CDR3 spells CASSLDSAYNEQFF. The CDR3 coding sequence is TGTGCCAGCAGCTTGGATTCGGCCTACAATGAGCAGTTCTTC. Drawing the rest from reference TRBV5-6 and TRBJ2-1, the complete variable domain is DAGVTQSPTHLIKTRGQQVTLRCSPKSGHDTVSWYQQALGQGPQFIFQYYEEEERQRGNFPDRFSGHQFPNYSSELNVNALLLGDSALYLCASSLDSAYNEQFFGPGTRLTVL.

The rearrangement uses TRBV18 and TRBJ2-3; the match to TRBD2 covers 9 bases. Germline values: CDR1 KGHSH, CDR2 LQKENI. The CDR3 totals 18 residues. J lost 1 base, V lost 6 bases, and 14 bases had no gene match. The CDR3 DNA sequence: TGTGCCAGCTCCCTAGTCTGGCCTCTAGCGGGACGCACAGATACGCAGTATTTT. Protein product: CASSLVWPLAGRTDTQYF.

V gene TRBV5-6 combines with J gene TRBJ2-2; D is unresolved. The CDR3 has 16 amino acids. Between the trimmed V and J ends, which lost 4 bases and 5 bases, there was a span of 18 bases. In germline, CDR1 is SGHDT, CDR2 YYEEEE. The DNA of the CDR3 is TGTGCCAGCAGCCCCACGGCCTCCTCTTGGACCGGGGAGCTGTTTTTT. This sequence encodes CASSPTASSWTGELFF.

The chain employs TRBV11-2 and TRBJ2-2, with TRBD2 as a possible D gene (6 bases). The CDR3 loop spans 15 amino acids. Germline V gene data show CDR1 as SGHAT and CDR2 as FQNNGV. Trimming left V 5 bases short and J 7 bases short, with 17 bases between. The CDR3 sequence: CASSHLAGGFGELFF. The CDR3 nucleotides read TGTGCCAGCAGCCACCTAGCTGGAGGGTTCGGGGAGCTGTTTTTT.

The chain combines TRBV6-6 with TRBJ1-3, with D unresolved. Trimming took off 6 bases at V and 0 bases at J, with 15 bases between the two ends. There are 16 residues in the CDR3. Per germline, CDR1 MNHNY and CDR2 SVGAGI (reference sequence). CDR3 residues: CASSRRWDNSGNTIYF. In DNA, the CDR3 is TGTGCCAGCAGCCGACGGTGGGATAACTCTGGAAACACCATATATTTT.

The chain carries TRBV28 and TRBJ1-3, with unresolved D. The V end lost 7 bases, the J end lost 5 bases, and 15 bases lay between the germline ends. The CDR3 spans 14 residues. The germline V gene has CDR1 MDHEN and CDR2 SYDVKM. CDR3 protein: CASKRAALRNTIYF. Here the CDR3 DNA reads TGTGCCAGCAAGCGAGCGGCGCTCCGAAACACCATATATTTT. Combining the CDR3 with reference TRBV28 and TRBJ1-3 gives the whole variable domain DVKVTQSSRYLVKRTGEKVFLECVQDMDHENMFWYRQDPGLGLRLIYFSYDVKMKEKGDIPEGYSVSREKKERFSLILESASTNQTSMYLCASKRAALRNTIYFGEGSWLTVV.